The T cell receptor beta chain under discussion was sequenced for a study of persistence of HIV-infected CD4 T cells. Cells were stimulated with CMV-infected fibroblast lysates at approximately 10 ug/mL. Memory cells lacking CD40L and CD69 with high CD45RO were sorted. Suppressive ART was started during chronic HIV-1 infection in these adults. Plasma HIV-1 RNA stayed below 50 copies/mL for at least 4 years. The libraries were made with immunoSEQ version 4 in survey mode. TCRdb keeps only in-frame clones here, not all; method: immunoSEQ multiplex PCR. The sample lists approximately 31,000 clones; about four fifths were seen once. The germline V and J ends were trimmed by 3 bases and 1 base, with 9 bases remaining between them. The CDR3 spans 14 residues. CDR1 and CDR2 from the germline V gene are SGHTA and FQGNSA. This clone was recorded a few times. What it recognizes is unknown.

The rearrangement uses TRBV7-2 and TRBJ1-1; D gene unclear. The clonotype was recovered from an adult man with HIV who was CMV-seropositive. The sequencing used CD4+ T cells sorted from PBMCs after roughly 19-hour stimulation, collected from a patient who received antiretroviral therapy. CDR3 DNA sequence: TGTGCCAGCAGCTTCTTGGGCAGGAACACTGAAGCTTTCTTT. Its protein is CASSFLGRNTEAFF.